This T cell receptor beta chain was documented in a study of vaccination effects on CD4 cells after COVID-19. Across the whole study: Vaccination followed sampling of two convalescent patients by 16 days and one week respectively. The study, taken as a whole, reports: Convalescents' spike-reactive clones after vaccination were mainly made up of new clones that the vaccine induced.

Regarding this clone: As yet, its antigen is unknown.

Expansion of antigen-specific CD4+ T cells with viral peptide pools was carried out by the ViraFEST assay before sequencing. CD4+ T cell isolation took place after approximately 11 days of culture. Documented for the person is a PCR-confirmed SARS-CoV-2 infection occurring between March and December 2020. A few million PBMC were placed in each well, which was supplemented with approximately 10 IU/ml IL-2 and approximately 10 ug/ml peptides. IL-2 medium was substituted for half the medium on days 3 and 7. Sequencing used immunoSEQ multiplex PCR; TCRdb keeps in-frame clones, though not all of them. The sample has about 26,000 clones; about 80% are singletons. The germline V and J ends were trimmed by 4 bases and 3 bases, with 4 bases remaining between them. The CDR3 length is 11 residues. The germline gives CDR1 SGHRS, CDR2 YFSETQ.

This chain uses TRBV5-1 with TRBJ1-2; D uncertain. This clonotype was sampled from a human donor who had a prior SARS-CoV-2 infection. This specimen was CD4+ T cells from PBMCs cultured with HCoV-NL63 spike peptides, taken before COVID-19 vaccination. As DNA, the CDR3 is TGCGCCAGCAGCCGGGACTATGGCTACACCTTC. It specifies CASSRDYGYTF.